This T cell receptor (beta chain) was sequenced in a study of shared clonotypes between healthy human individuals. The study's findings and limits: Lower generation probabilities were found for non-shared clonotypes than for those shared by all four donors. It was observed that about 5% of naive CD4 clonotypes were shared across a handful of donors.

Each replicate PCR on the sorted subsets used around 200 ng DNA (around 30,000 T cell genomes). Only in-frame clones appear in the TCRdb table, and some are missing; sequencing was by immunoSEQ multiplex PCR. The sample lists over a million clones, 75% to 85% occurring once. Remarks on this clone: As yet, its antigen is unknown. This sample also contains other DNA sequences that code for the same CDR3.

V lost 3 bases and J 6 bases, leaving 7 bases between the germline ends. The germline CDR1 and CDR2 sequences are KGHSH and LQKENI. The CDR3 is 12 amino acids. The V gene is TRBV18, the J gene TRBJ2-3; D is uncertain. The TCR was taken from a young man in good health. Some clones in this sample may be carry-over from other donors' samples. The sample comprised memory CD4+ T cells from PBMCs. As for subset: CD45RA-negative fraction. In DNA form, the CDR3 reads TGTGCCAGCTCACCCCAGTCCGATACGCAGTATTTT. Translation gives CASSPQSDTQYF.